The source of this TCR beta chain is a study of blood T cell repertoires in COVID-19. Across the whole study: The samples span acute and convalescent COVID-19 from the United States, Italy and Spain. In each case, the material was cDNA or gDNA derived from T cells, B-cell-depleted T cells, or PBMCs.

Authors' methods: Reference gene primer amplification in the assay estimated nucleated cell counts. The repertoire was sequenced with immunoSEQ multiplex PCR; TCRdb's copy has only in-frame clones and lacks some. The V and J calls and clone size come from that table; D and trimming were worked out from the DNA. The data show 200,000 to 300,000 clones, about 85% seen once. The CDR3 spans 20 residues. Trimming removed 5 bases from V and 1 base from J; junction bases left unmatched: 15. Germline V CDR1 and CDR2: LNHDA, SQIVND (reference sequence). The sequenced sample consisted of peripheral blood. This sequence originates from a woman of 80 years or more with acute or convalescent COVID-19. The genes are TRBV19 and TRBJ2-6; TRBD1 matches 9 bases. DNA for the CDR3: TGTGCCAGTAGTCTCCGGGGTGTGGGACAGGGATCTTCTGGGGCCAACGTCCTGACTTTC. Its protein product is CASSLRGVGQGSSGANVLTF.